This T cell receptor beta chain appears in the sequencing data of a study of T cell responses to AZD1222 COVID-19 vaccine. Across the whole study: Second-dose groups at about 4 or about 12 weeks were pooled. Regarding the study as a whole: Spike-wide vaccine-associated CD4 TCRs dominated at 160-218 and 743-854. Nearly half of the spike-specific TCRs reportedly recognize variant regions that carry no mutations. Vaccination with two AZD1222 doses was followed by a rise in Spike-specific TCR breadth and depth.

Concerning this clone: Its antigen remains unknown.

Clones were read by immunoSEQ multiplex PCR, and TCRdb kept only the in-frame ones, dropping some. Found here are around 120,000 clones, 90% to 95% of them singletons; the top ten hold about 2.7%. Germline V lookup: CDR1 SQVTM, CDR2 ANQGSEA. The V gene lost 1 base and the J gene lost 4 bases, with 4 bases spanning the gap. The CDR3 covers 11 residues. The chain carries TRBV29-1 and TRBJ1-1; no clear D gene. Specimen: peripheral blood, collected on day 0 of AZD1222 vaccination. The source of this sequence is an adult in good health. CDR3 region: CSVEASTEAFF. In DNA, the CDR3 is TGCAGCGTTGAAGCCTCCACTGAAGCTTTCTTT.